In its sample, the clone carrying this TCR beta chain was seen a few times. Its antigen is still unknown. The PCR ran on 60 Vbeta and 13 Jbeta primers. TCRdb's copy holds only in-frame clones and misses some; the assay was immunoSEQ multiplex PCR. This sample has roughly 150,000 clones, with 70% to 85% found just once. The sample comes from a study of cytomegalovirus exposure and HLA in healthy donors. The donors (healthy individuals) were bone marrow donors. Germline CDR1 SGHTA, CDR2 FQGNSA. The V gene end was trimmed by 2 bases and the J gene end by 6 bases; junction bases not matched to a gene: 5. The CDR3 totals 14 residues. General study findings and limits: In a later analysis, common viral pathogens appeared linked to several of the most significant clusters. Accounts indicate the classifier identified cytomegalovirus status with strong specificity and sensitivity.

Sequenced sample: PBMCs. The sequence derives from a male donor in good health and CMV-seronegative. The J gene is TRBJ2-5, the V gene TRBV7-2; 8 positions agree with TRBD1. CDR3 nucleotide sequence: TGTGCCAGCAGCTTAATTGACAGGGGCCAGACCCAGTACTTC. This codes for CASSLIDRGQTQYF.